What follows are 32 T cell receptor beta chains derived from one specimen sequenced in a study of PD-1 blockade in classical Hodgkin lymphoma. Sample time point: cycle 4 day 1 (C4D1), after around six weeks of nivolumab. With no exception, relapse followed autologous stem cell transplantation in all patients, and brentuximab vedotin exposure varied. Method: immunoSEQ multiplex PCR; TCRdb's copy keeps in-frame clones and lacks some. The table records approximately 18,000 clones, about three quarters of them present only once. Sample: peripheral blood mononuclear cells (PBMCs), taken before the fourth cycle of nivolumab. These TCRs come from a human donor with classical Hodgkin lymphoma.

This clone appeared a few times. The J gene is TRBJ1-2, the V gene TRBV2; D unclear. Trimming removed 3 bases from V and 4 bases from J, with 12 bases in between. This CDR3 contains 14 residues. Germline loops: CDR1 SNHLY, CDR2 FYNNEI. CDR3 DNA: TGTGCCAGCAGTGAGATCGGAGGCGGCTATGGCTACACCTTC. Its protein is CASSEIGGGYGYTF.

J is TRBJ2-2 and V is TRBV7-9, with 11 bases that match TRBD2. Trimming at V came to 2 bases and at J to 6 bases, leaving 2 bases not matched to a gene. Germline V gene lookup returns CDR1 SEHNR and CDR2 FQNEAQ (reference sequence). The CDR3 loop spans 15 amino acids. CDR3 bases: TGTGCCAGCAGCTTAACTAGCGGGAGCGCCGGGGAGCTGTTTTTT. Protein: CASSLTSGSAGELFF.

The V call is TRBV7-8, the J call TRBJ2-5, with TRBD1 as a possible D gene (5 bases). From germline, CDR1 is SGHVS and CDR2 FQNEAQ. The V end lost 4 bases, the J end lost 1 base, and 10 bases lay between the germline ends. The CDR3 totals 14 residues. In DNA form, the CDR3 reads TGTGCCAGCAGCTCAAGACAGACCCAAGAGACCCAGTACTTC. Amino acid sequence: CASSSRQTQETQYF.

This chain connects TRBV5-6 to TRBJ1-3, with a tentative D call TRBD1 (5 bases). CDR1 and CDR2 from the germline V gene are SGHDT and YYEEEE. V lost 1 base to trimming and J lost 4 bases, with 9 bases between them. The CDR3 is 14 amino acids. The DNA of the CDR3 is TGTGCCAGCAGCTTGAGGGGACCCGGAAACACCATATATTTT. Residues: CASSLRGPGNTIYF.

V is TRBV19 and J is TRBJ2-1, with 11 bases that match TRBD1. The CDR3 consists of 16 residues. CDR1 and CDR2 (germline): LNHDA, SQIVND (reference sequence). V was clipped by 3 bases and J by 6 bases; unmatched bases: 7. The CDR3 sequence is CASSMVSGTGGNEQFF. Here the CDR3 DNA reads TGTGCCAGTAGTATGGTATCCGGGACAGGGGGCAATGAGCAGTTCTTC.

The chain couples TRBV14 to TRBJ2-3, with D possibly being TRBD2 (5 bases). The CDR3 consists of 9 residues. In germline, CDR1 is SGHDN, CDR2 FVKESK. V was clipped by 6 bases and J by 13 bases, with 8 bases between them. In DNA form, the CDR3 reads TGTGCCAGCAGTAAGAGGGAGTATTTT. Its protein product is CASSKREYF.

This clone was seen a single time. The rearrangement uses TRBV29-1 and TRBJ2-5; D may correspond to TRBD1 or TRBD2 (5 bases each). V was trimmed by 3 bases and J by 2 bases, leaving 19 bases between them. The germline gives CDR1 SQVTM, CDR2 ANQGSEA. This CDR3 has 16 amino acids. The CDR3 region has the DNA TGCAGCGTTGAGGTTGGGGCGGTTTGGACTCAAGAGACCCAGTACTTC. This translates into CSVEVGAVWTQETQYF.

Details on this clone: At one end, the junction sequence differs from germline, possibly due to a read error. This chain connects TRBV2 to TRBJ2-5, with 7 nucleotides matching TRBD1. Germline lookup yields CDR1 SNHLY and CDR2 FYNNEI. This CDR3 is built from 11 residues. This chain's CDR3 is CASSEPGQQDF. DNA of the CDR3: TGTGCCAGCAGCGAACCGGGACAGCAAGACTTC.

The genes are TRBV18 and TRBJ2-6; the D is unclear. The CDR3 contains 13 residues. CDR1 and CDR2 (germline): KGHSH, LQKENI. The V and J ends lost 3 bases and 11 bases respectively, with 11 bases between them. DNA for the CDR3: TGTGCCAGCTCACCGGTAGAGGTAGACGTCCTGACTTTC. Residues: CASSPVEVDVLTF.

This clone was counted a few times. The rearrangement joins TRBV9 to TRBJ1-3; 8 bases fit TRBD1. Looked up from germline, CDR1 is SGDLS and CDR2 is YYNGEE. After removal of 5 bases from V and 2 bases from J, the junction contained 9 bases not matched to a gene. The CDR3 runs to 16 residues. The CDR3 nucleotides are TGTGCCAGCAGTTGGGGGACAGGCTTCGCTGGAAACACCATATATTTT. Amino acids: CASSWGTGFAGNTIYF.

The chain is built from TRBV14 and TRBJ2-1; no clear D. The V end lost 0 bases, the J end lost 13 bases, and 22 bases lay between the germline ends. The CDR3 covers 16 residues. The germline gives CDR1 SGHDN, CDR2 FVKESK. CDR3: CASSQDRQRSSLLQFF. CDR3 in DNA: TGTGCCAGCAGCCAAGACAGGCAGCGCTCTTCCCTATTACAGTTCTTC.

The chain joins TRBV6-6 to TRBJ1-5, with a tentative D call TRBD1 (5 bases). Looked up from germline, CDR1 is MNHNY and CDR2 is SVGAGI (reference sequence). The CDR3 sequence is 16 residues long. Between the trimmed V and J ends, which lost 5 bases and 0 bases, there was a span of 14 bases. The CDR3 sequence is CASSPPGGYSNQPQHF. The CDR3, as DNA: TGTGCCAGCAGTCCCCCGGGGGGGTATAGCAATCAGCCCCAGCATTTT.

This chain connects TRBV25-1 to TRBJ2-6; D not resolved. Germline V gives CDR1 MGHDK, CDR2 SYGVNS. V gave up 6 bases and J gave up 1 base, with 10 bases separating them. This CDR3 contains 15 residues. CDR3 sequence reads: CASRVCLSGANVLTF. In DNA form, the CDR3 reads TGTGCCAGCAGGGTATGTTTATCTGGGGCCAACGTCCTGACTTTC.

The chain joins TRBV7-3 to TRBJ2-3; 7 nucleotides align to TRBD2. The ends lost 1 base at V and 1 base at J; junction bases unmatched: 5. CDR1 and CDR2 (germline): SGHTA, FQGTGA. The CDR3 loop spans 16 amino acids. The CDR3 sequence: CASSLMASGRTDTQYF. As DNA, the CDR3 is TGTGCCAGCAGCTTAATGGCTAGCGGTCGCACAGATACGCAGTATTTT.

The CDR3 spells CASSDQGHGYTF. The CDR3 DNA reads as TGTGCCAGCAGCGATCAGGGTCATGGCTACACCTTC. V is TRBV7-8 and J is TRBJ1-2; TRBD1 might be the D (5 bases). CDR1 SGHVS and CDR2 FQNEAQ come from the germline V gene. The ends were cut back, 5 bases at V and 6 bases at J, with 10 bases in the middle. CDR3 length equals 12 residues.

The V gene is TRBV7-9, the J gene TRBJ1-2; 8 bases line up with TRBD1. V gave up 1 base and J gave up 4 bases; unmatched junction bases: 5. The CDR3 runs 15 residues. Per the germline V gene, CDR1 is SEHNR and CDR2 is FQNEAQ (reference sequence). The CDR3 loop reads CASSLGTGLIYGYTF. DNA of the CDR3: TGTGCCAGCAGCTTAGGGACAGGGCTTATCTATGGCTACACCTTC.

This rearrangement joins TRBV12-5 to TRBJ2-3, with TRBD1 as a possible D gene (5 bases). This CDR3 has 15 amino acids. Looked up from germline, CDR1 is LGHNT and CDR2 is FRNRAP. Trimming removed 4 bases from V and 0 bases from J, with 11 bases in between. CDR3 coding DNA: TGTGCTAGTGGTTCAGGGTTGGTAAGCACAGATACGCAGTATTTT. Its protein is CASGSGLVSTDTQYF.

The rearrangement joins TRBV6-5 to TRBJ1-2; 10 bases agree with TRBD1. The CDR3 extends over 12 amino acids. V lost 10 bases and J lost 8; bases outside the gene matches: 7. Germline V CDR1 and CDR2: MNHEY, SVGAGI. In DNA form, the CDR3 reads TGTGCCACCTCGGGACAGGGGTACGGCTACACCTTC. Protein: CATSGQGYGYTF.

In DNA form, the CDR3 reads TGTGCCAGTACCCCGAGCCCCTTGAATGAAAAACTGTTTTTT. Protein sequence: CASTPSPLNEKLFF. This chain links TRBV19 with TRBJ1-4; D is unresolved. This CDR3 has 14 amino acids. V was shortened by 7 bases and J by 5 bases, with 14 bases between the two germline ends. CDR1 is LNHDA, CDR2 SQIVND, per germline (reference sequence).

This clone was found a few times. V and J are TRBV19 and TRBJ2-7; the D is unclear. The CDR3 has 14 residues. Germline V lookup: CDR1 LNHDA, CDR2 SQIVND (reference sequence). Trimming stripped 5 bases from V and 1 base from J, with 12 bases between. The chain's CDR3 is CASSERVGSYEQYF. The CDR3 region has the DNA TGTGCCAGTAGTGAGAGAGTAGGGTCCTACGAGCAGTACTTC.

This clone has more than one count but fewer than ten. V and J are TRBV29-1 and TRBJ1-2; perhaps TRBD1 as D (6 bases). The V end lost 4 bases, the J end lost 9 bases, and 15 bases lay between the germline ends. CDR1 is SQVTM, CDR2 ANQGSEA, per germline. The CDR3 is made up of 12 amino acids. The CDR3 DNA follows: TGCAGCGTTGGGGGCCCAGGGGTCAGCTACACCTTC. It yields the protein CSVGGPGVSYTF.

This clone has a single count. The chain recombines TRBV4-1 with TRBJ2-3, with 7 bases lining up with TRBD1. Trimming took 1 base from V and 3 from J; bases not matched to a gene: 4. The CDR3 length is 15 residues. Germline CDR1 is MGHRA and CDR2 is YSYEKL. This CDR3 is CASSQADRVTDTQYF. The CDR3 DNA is TGCGCCAGCAGCCAAGCCGACAGGGTTACAGATACGCAGTATTTT.

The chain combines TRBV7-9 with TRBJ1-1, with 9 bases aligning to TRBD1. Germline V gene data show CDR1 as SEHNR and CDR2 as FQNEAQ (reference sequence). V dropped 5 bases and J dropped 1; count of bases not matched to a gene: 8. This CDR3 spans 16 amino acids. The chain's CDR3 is CASSQNRGLGNTEAFF. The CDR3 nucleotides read TGTGCCAGCAGCCAGAACAGGGGGCTAGGGAACACTGAAGCTTTCTTT.

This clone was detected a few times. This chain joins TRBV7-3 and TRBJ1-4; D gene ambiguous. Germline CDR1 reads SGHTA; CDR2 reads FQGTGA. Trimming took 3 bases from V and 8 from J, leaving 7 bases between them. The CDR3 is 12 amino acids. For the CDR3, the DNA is TGTGCCAGCAGCTTGTCGGGGGAAAAACTGTTTTTT. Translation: CASSLSGEKLFF.

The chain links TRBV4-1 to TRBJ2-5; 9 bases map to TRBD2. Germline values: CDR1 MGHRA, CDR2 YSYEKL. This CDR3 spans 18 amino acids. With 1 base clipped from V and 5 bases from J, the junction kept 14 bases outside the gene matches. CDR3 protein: CASSQAHERGVGGETQYF. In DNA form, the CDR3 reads TGCGCCAGCAGCCAAGCCCACGAGCGGGGGGTCGGAGGGGAGACCCAGTACTTC.

The CDR3: CASSEMQGNEKLFF. The CDR3 DNA is TGTGCCAGCAGTGAAATGCAGGGTAATGAAAAACTGTTTTTT. V usage is TRBV6-1 and J usage is TRBJ1-4; tentative D call: TRBD1 (5 bases). V was shortened by 2 bases and J by 4 bases, with 8 bases between the two germline ends. Germline values: CDR1 MNHNS, CDR2 SASEGT. The CDR3 is made up of 14 amino acids.

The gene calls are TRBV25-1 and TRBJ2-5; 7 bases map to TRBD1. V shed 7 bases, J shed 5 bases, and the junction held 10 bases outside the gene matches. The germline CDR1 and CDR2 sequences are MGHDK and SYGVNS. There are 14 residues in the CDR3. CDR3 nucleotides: TGTGCCAGCACCACAGGGGCCCTTGGCGAGACCCAGTACTTC. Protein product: CASTTGALGETQYF.

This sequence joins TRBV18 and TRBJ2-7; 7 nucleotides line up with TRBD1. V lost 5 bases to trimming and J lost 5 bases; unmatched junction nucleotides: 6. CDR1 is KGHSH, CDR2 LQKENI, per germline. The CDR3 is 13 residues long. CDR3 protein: CASSSKQGHEQYF. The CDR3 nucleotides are TGTGCCAGCTCATCCAAACAGGGGCACGAGCAGTACTTC.

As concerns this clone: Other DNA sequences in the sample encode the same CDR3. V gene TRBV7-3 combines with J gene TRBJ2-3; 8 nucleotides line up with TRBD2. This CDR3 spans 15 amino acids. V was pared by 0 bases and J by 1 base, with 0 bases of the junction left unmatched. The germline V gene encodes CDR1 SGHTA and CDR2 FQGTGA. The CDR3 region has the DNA TGTGCCAGCAGCTTAACTAGCGGGGGCACAGATACGCAGTATTTT. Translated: CASSLTSGGTDTQYF.

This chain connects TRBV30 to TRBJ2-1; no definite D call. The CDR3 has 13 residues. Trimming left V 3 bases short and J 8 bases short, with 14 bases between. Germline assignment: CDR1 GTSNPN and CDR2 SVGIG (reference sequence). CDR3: CAWSPPSSHEQFF. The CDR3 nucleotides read TGTGCCTGGAGCCCCCCTAGTTCCCATGAGCAGTTCTTC.

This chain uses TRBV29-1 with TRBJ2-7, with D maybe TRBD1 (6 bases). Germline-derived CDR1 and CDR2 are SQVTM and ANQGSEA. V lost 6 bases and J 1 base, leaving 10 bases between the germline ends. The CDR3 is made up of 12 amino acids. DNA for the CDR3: TGCAGCGTCAGGGGAAGGTCCTACGAGCAGTACTTC. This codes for CSVRGRSYEQYF.

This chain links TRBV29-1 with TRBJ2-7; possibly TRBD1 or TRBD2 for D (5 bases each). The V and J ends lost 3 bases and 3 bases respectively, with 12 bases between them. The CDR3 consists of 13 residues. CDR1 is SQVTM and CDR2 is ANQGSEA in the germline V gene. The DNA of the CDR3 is TGCAGCGTTGAGGGGGAGTTCCTCTACGAGCAGTACTTC. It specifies CSVEGEFLYEQYF.